These 2 T cell receptor beta chains share one sample of origin, sequenced in a study of CD8 T cells in ankylosing spondylitis. Via MiXCR, TCRdb re-called the 5' RACE reads, giving one row per CDR3 protein. The sample yields 150,000 or so distinct CDR3 sequences, under 14% seen once. Material: blood, either unsorted or a sorted T cell fraction (not recorded which). These receptor sequences come from a male donor with ankylosing spondylitis or in good health (not recorded which).

This clonotype was observed many times. The chain combines TRBV5-1 with TRBJ1-1, with TRBD1 matching over 7 bases. The trim removed 0 bases at V and 7 bases at J, leaving 3 bases unmatched. The CDR3 has 13 residues. Germline V gene lookup returns CDR1 SGHRS and CDR2 YFSETQ. CDR3 amino acids: CASSLGQGNEAFF. The CDR3 coding sequence is TGCGCCAGCAGCTTGGGACAGGGCAATGAAGCTTTCTTT.

With regard to this clonotype: A much larger clone is a single base away; this may be a read error. The chain links TRBV6-1 to TRBJ2-1, with D perhaps TRBD1 (6 bases). V was shortened by 7 bases and J by 9 bases, with 16 bases between the two germline ends. This CDR3 region has 13 residues. In germline, CDR1 is MNHNS, CDR2 SASEGT. The CDR3: CASTLRGTSEQFF. For the CDR3, the DNA is TGTGCCAGCACCTTAAGGGGGACGTCTGAGCAGTTCTTC.